This T cell receptor beta chain was documented in a study of blood T cell repertoires in COVID-19. Participant ages covered about 18 to 100 years across 25 or so US areas. Cohorts were assigned according to the clinical history that participants reported. This CDR3 is built from 14 residues. The germline V gene encodes CDR1 SGHRS and CDR2 YFSETQ. J was trimmed by 5 bases and V by 3 bases; bases with no gene match: 6. The data were produced by immunoSEQ multiplex PCR, yet TCRdb's version contains in-frame clones alone and is incomplete. The repertoire holds about 160,000 clones, with 81% as singletons.

The clonotype originates from a woman aged 40 to 50 with acute COVID-19. This chain joins TRBV5-1 and TRBJ2-5; 8 bases are a match to TRBD1. Sequenced input: PBMCs or T cells enriched from blood (not recorded which). The CDR3 is CASSYQTGEETQYF. CDR3 DNA: TGCGCCAGCAGCTACCAGACAGGGGAGGAGACCCAGTACTTC.